Following are 12 T cell receptor beta chains from one sample sequenced in a study of blood T cell repertoires in COVID-19. TCRdb's copy holds only in-frame clones and misses some; the assay was immunoSEQ multiplex PCR. The sample gives over 100,000 clones, around 82% of which show up once; about 6.6% is in the top ten. Sequencing was performed on peripheral blood. The receptors were gathered from a woman between 50 and 59 years old with acute or convalescent COVID-19.

The rearrangement uses TRBV7-9 and TRBJ2-3; TRBD2 matches at 12 bases. CDR3 length equals 16 residues. With 5 bases clipped from V and 1 base from J, the junction kept 4 bases outside the gene matches. Germline lookup yields CDR1 SEHNR and CDR2 FQNEAQ (reference sequence). CDR3: CASSLRLAGGTDTQYF. The CDR3 bases are TGTGCCAGCAGCCTTAGACTAGCGGGGGGCACAGATACGCAGTATTTT. Combining the CDR3 with reference TRBV7-9 and TRBJ2-3 gives the whole variable domain DTGVSQNPRHKITKRGQNVTFRCDPISEHNRLYWYRQTLGQGPEFLTYFQNEAQLEKSRLLSDRFSAERPKGSFSTLEIQRTEQGDSAMYLCASSLRLAGGTDTQYFGPGTRLTVL.

V usage is TRBV30 and J usage is TRBJ2-2, with a weak D call TRBD2 (7 bases). CDR1 and CDR2 (germline): GTSNPN, SVGIG (reference sequence). This CDR3 comprises 14 residues. Trimming took 5 bases from V and 6 from J, leaving 16 bases between them. CDR3 sequence: CAWSGGFKAGELFF. The CDR3, as DNA: TGTGCCTGGTCGGGGGGCTTCAAGGCCGGGGAGCTGTTTTTT.

The V call is TRBV7-3, the J call TRBJ2-3; 8 nucleotides match TRBD1. The CDR3 has 16 residues. The germline V gene has CDR1 SGHTA and CDR2 FQGTGA. The J segment lost 2 bases and the V segment lost 1 base, leaving 5 bases of the junction unmatched. CDR3 sequence (DNA): TGTGCCAGCAGCTTAAAAGGACAGGGACTCACAGATACGCAGTATTTT. Translation gives CASSLKGQGLTDTQYF.

Worth noting for this clone: Other nucleotide sequences in the sample specify the same CDR3. V is TRBV5-1 and J is TRBJ2-5; 12 nucleotides match TRBD1. The CDR3 has 15 residues. Trimming took 0 bases from V and 5 from J; bases not matched to a gene: 2. Looked up from germline, CDR1 is SGHRS and CDR2 is YFSETQ. CDR3 DNA sequence: TGCGCCAGCAGCTTGGCCGGGACAGGGGGCGAGACCCAGTACTTC. Protein product: CASSLAGTGGETQYF.

V usage is TRBV19 and J usage is TRBJ1-3, with D unresolved. The CDR3 runs to 16 residues. Germline V gene data show CDR1 as LNHDA and CDR2 as SQIVND (reference sequence). Trimming left V 6 bases short and J 0 bases short, with 15 bases between. CDR3 region: CASRKGRGSSGNTIYF. In DNA form, the CDR3 reads TGTGCCAGTAGGAAGGGCCGCGGGAGCTCTGGAAACACCATATATTTT.

This sequence joins TRBV24-1 and TRBJ2-2; TRBD2 aligns across 9 bases. CDR3 length equals 14 residues. CDR1 and CDR2 from the germline V gene are KGHDR and SFDVKD. With V trimmed by 9 bases and J by 3 bases, 4 bases remained unmatched. In DNA form, the CDR3 reads TGTGCCACCCGCGGGGGGGCGGACACCGGGGAGCTGTTTTTT. Translation gives CATRGGADTGELFF.

This rearrangement joins TRBV19 to TRBJ1-3; tentative D call: TRBD1 (5 bases). Trimming shortened V by 6 bases and J by 4 bases, and 13 bases separated the two germline ends. Germline CDR1 LNHDA, CDR2 SQIVND (reference sequence). The CDR3 has 14 amino acids. CDR3 DNA: TGTGCCAGTAGGGCCGGGACTGACGGAAACACCATATATTTT. Translation gives CASRAGTDGNTIYF.

The chain employs TRBV6-1 and TRBJ1-2; 8 bases agree with TRBD1. CDR1 and CDR2 (germline): MNHNS, SASEGT. This CDR3 region has 14 residues. With V trimmed by 2 bases and J by 4 bases, 3 bases remained unmatched. The CDR3 DNA sequence: TGTGCCAGCAGTGAAAAAGGACAGGGCTATGGCTACACCTTC. It translates to CASSEKGQGYGYTF.

Regarding this clone: This may stem from a read error, because a much larger clone lies one nucleotide away. The chain combines TRBV5-1 with TRBJ1-2; TRBD1 is a possible D gene (6 bases). Between the trimmed V and J ends, which lost 4 bases and 1 base, there was a span of 8 bases. The germline V gene encodes CDR1 SGHRS and CDR2 YFSETQ. This CDR3 has 13 residues. The chain's CDR3 is CASSLGGNYGYTF. The CDR3 coding sequence is TGCGCCAGCAGCCTAGGGGGTAACTATGGCTACACCTTC. Supplemented by reference TRBV5-1 and TRBJ1-2, the full variable domain reads KAGVTQTPRYLIKTRGQQVTLSCSPISGHRSVSWYQQTPGQGLQFLFEYFSETQRNKGNFPGRFSGRQFSNSRSEMNVSTLELGDSALYLCASSLGGNYGYTFGSGTRLTVV.

The chain recombines TRBV11-2 with TRBJ2-7; D gene uncertain. The CDR3 totals 15 residues. The germline V gene encodes CDR1 SGHAT and CDR2 FQNNGV. V was clipped by 1 base and J by 0 bases, with 10 bases between them. The CDR3 spells CASSLVLRSSYEQYF. CDR3 bases: TGTGCCAGCAGCTTAGTACTGAGGAGCTCCTACGAGCAGTACTTC.

V gene TRBV10-3 combines with J gene TRBJ1-5; D not resolved. V lost 4 bases and J lost 2, with 9 bases in between. This CDR3 comprises 14 residues. Germline assignment: CDR1 ENHRY and CDR2 SYGVKD. CDR3 loop: CAISGQKGNQPQHF. CDR3 nucleotide sequence: TGTGCCATCAGTGGGCAAAAAGGCAATCAGCCCCAGCATTTT.

The chain is built from TRBV5-4 and TRBJ2-2; 9 nucleotides match TRBD2. Germline CDR1 SGHNT, CDR2 YYREEE (reference sequence). With V trimmed by 1 base and J by 7 bases, 5 bases remained unmatched. This CDR3 comprises 15 residues. In DNA, the CDR3 is TGTGCCAGCAGCTTGTGGCGGGGGGGCCGCGGGGAGCTGTTTTTT. Its protein product is CASSLWRGGRGELFF.